Included here is one TCR beta chain sequence, with context. Its target antigen remains unknown. Per-base quality was not reported, and no clone a single base away is much larger than it. In total, 600 or so healthy bone marrow donors made up the cohort. At the time of sampling, every cohort member was nominally healthy, though immune exposures that went unrecorded were likely present. The donor tested CMV seronegative, placing the donor among the roughly 340 seronegative members of the cohort. A peripheral blood sample was provided by each donor, and peripheral blood mononuclear cells were used for TCR beta sequencing. The Qiagen DNeasy Blood Extraction Kit was used to extract genomic DNA from the blood cell samples. This sample is drawn from a study of cytomegalovirus exposure and HLA in healthy donors (dated by TCRdb to 2017 to 2019). Looking at the study overall: In an earlier analysis of roughly 500 of the donors, 250 to 300 Gb of sequence data and roughly 100 million unique TCR beta sequences from approximately 180 million T cells were reported. An early release covering roughly 600 HLA-typed donors comprised 300 to 350 gigabases of sequencing data and approximately 80 million unique TCR sequences. Among the roughly 380 genotyped donors, approximately 82% belonged to the genetic ancestry cluster associated with self-reported Caucasian donors. The study aimed to test whether cataloging public T cell receptors could reveal signatures of past pathogen exposure. The T cell repertoires of 700 or so subjects were profiled by immunosequencing and related to cytomegalovirus serostatus. Along with the roughly 700-subject first cohort, a separate validation cohort of some 130 different subjects was used. To predict cytomegalovirus infection status, the study combined high-throughput TCR immunosequencing, statistical association of individual TCRs with disease status, and machine learning. In a later analysis, previously published TCR beta repertoires from some 640 donors were re-analyzed and high-resolution HLA genotyping was added so that TCR occurrence patterns could be studied. The later analysis used no new phenotypic data to find candidate immune exposures, relying instead on TCR beta sequences and their occurrence across donors. An earlier analysis of 587 of the donors used high-throughput TCR beta sequencing to judge whether each TCR beta V gene segment behaved as functional or pseudogenic. Donor age, sex, ethnicity and CMV serostatus were compiled alongside the repertoire data. A later genetic analysis took genome-wide SNP genotypes for about 65% of the 666 donors and used that subset as a discovery cohort. Every discovery cohort repertoire had been produced on one sequencing platform. HLA typing covered class I and class II loci at four-digit resolution. The number of donors typed differed by locus, with about 629-640 for A, B, C, DRB1 and DQB1, roughly 520 for DQA1, 606 for DPA1, and 472 for DPB1. Because of strong linkage in the cohort, five DR-DQ haplotypes were treated as single units for association and clustering. On average, about 200,000 unique TCR beta nucleotide sequences were sequenced per donor among some 430 genotyped donors of the cohort, with 15% to 20% of those sequences being non-productive.

Library generation was performed with the immunoSEQ multiplex PCR assay. For the multiplex PCR, a mixture combining 60 forward primers for TCR Vbeta segments and 13 reverse primers for TCR Jbeta segments was used. A multiplex PCR assay on genomic DNA amplified the CDR3 region of rearranged TCR beta genes. Amplified TCR beta libraries were sequenced as 87-base-pair reads on the Illumina HiSeq System. On the study's bioinformatics: A later analysis tallied around 80 million unique TCR beta chains across the 666 repertoires, and roughly 11 million of those chains were shared by two or more donors. Raw reads were error-corrected and collapsed into unique sequences with a nearest-neighbor algorithm that merged closely related sequences to remove PCR and sequencing errors. Alignment of CDR3 sequences to IMGT reference sequences was used to assign V, D and J gene segments. Each retained sequence needed at least a six-nucleotide match to both a V gene segment and a J gene segment. A rearrangement counted as productive if the CDR3 had no stop codons and remained in frame with V and J, and every other rearrangement counted as non-productive. CDR3 was defined according to IMGT convention as the region running from the second conserved V-encoded cysteine to the conserved J-encoded phenylalanine. Sequences without an unambiguous match to a single V gene segment were excluded from the earlier analysis of almost 600 of the donors. In an earlier analysis of 587 of the donors, V segments were called functional above 56.7% productive rearrangements and were called segregating when the between-donor standard deviation exceeded 5%. A statistical classification framework was built to diagnose cytomegalovirus status from the catalog of TCR beta chain sequences. V and J gene assignment, in a later analysis, came from comparing TCR nucleotide sequences with IMGT/GENE-DB human TR gene sequences. In a later analysis, CDR3 sequences and most-parsimonious VDJ recombination scenarios were assigned using the TCRdist pipeline. In a later analysis, every TCR beta chain was defined by the combination of its CDR3 amino acid sequence and its V-gene family, and reads without a unique V-gene family were dropped. In a later analysis, approximately 640 highly shared, low-generation-probability nucleotide sequences were removed to address suspected cross-contamination and a sequencing artifact. For each public chain, a later analysis derived a clonal expansion index from normalized ranks of inferred template counts within each repertoire. In a later analysis, generation probabilities were computed using a VDJ recombination model fitted to out-of-frame rearrangements, and the results were checked against IGoR. In a later analysis, TCR-TCR, TCR-HLA and TCR-CMV co-occurrence was scored with hypergeometric tests, and a repertoire-size bias correction was applied to TCR pairs. To estimate false discovery rates, a later analysis permuted the HLA or CMV assignments 20 times. In a later analysis, co-occurring TCRs were grouped using DBSCAN, with TCRdist sequence similarity added in when clustering inside HLA-allele-positive subsets. Repertoires with fewer than 30,000 or more than 120,000 public chains, plus five repertoires with anomalous nucleotide sharing, were excluded from co-occurrence clustering. What TCRdb holds here is the immuneACCESS table cut down to in-frame rearrangements. Part of the clones is not present; checked against another copy, under half of the missing clones reflect an unresolved V gene, and the others are unexplained. V, J and clone size are taken as reported in that table, and D and trimming were inferred from the DNA itself. In all, the sample holds 150,000 to 200,000 clones, and about 80% of those were seen once. 4.8% of the sample rests with the top ten.

Based on the germline V gene, the CDR1 and CDR2 sequences are SGHDT and YYEEEE. The CDR3 numbers 15 residues from cysteine through phenylalanine. Of all the DNA, just the CDR3 is kept, 45 bases in frame from base 1. V lost 4 bases and J lost 1 base; the stretch between them is 11 bases long. General conclusions and limits of the study: Some IMGT-functional V segments, including TRBV6-2 and TRBV6-3, could not be told apart with the 87-base-pair reads, so those segments were excluded. According to a later analysis, parvovirus B19, influenza, CMV and Epstein-Barr virus appeared linked to several top co-occurrence clusters. The classifier was reported to diagnose cytomegalovirus status with high specificity and sensitivity in both the original cohort and the validation cohort. CMV serostatus was the only immune exposure information available for the cohort. A total of 164 TCR beta chains were listed by the study as associated with cytomegalovirus. At a false discovery rate of 0.05, a later analysis linked around 17,000 TCR beta sequences to specific HLA alleles. V-gene and J-gene trimming of TCR beta chains was associated with a missense DCLRE1C variant in a later genetic analysis, and the association was replicated in an independent cohort. When HLA alleles, especially DR and DQ, strongly co-occurred, attributing TCR associations to individual alleles was difficult. A later genetic analysis reported fewer N-insertions in productive TCRs among donors in an Asian-associated ancestry cluster than the roughly 700-donor mean. The sequencing pipeline was judged likely to have produced a cluster of highly shared sequence variants as a technical artifact. In a later analysis, HLA-associated TCR beta chains were found to be more clonally expanded and to have lower generation probabilities than equally common non-associated chains. A later analysis found that TCR association rates varied across HLA loci, with DRB1 alleles showing the most associated TCRs and HLA-C alleles the fewest. In this cohort, only TCR beta chains were sequenced, and detectable features were limited by the absence of alpha or paired-chain data. An earlier analysis of 450 to 750 of the donors showed that most TCR beta V segments appeared in productive rearrangements either about 87% or about 30% of the time, which broadly matched IMGT annotations. It was suggested by the authors that the approach could potentially be generalized to other disease states and immunological phenotypes. Because HLA typing was unavailable for some donors at each locus, only the typed subset was used in association tests. A further reported finding was that TCR beta sequences accurately predicted the HLA-A and HLA-B alleles for most subjects in the first cohort. According to a later analysis, most CMV-associated TCR beta chains appeared to be HLA-restricted, and the HLA associations seemed to be driven largely by CMV exposure. While some public TCRs were present in many individuals, most TCR sequences turned up only very rarely across donors. A few of the identified cytomegalovirus-associated TCR beta chains were confirmed in vitro to be specific for cytomegalovirus antigens. Because counts were too low, about 18 rarely observed V segments, including chromosome 9 orphons, were left out of the earlier analysis of some 600 of the donors. Linkage disequilibrium might explain the correlated functional status among segregating V segments, but an unknown experimental factor could not be ruled out. Sequencing depth was assumed to be roughly uniform across donors in the presence/absence analyses, though that assumption may not hold.

The chain was built from TRBV5-6 and TRBJ2-2; matching of 6 bases hints at TRBD1 as the D gene. The sequencing input was PBMCs. This sequence was found in a man aged 18 to 30 in good health and CMV-seronegative. The DNA is TGTGCCAGCAGCCCGTTAGGGGGGAACACCGGGGAGCTGTTTTTT. It specifies CASSPLGGNTGELFF.